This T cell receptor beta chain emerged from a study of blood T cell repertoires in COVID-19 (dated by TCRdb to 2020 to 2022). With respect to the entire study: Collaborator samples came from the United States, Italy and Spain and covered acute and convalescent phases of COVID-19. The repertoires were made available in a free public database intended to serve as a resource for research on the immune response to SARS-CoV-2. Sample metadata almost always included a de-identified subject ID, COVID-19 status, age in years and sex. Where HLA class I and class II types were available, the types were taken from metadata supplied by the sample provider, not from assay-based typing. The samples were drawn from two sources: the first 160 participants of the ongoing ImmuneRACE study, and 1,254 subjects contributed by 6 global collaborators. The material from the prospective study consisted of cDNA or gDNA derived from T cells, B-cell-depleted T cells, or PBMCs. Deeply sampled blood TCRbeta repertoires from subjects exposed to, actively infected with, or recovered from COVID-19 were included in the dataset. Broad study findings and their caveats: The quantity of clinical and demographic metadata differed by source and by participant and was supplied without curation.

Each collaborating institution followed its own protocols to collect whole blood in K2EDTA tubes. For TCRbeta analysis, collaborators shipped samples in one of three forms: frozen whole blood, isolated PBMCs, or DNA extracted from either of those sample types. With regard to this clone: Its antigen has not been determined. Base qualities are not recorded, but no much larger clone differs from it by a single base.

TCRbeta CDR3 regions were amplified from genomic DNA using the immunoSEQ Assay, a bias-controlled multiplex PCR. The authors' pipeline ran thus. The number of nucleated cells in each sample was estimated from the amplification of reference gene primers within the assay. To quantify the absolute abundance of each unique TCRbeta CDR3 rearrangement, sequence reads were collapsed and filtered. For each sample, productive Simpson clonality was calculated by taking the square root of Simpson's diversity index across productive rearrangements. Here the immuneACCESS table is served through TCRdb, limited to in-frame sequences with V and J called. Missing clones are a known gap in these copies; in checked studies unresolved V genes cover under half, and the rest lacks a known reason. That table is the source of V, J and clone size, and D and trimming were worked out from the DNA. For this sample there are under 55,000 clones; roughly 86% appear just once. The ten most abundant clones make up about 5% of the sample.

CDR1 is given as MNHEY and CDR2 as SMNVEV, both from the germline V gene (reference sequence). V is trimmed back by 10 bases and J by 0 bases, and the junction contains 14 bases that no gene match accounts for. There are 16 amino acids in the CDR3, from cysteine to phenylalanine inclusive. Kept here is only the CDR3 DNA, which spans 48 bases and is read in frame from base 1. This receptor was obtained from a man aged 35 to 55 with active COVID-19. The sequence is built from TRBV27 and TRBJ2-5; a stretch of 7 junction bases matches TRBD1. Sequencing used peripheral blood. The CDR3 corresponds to CATRQGSTRYQETQYF. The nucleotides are TGTGCCACCCGACAGGGTTCTACAAGGTACCAAGAGACCCAGTACTTC.